A single sample is the source of the 14 T cell receptor beta chains below, sequenced in a study of T cell repertoires in cytomegalovirus infection. MiXCR was run by TCRdb on the reads, yielding one entry per CDR3 protein. The sample carries hundreds of thousands of distinct CDR3 sequences, 35% to 45% recorded once. Input material: PBMCs. These receptors were taken from a human donor in good health (CMV status not recorded). Some clones in this sample may be carry-over from other donors' samples.

The chain links TRBV7-2 to TRBJ2-5, with D possibly matching TRBD1 (5 bases). Germline-derived CDR1 and CDR2 are SGHTA and FQGNSA. The CDR3 consists of 15 residues. The V end lost 1 base, the J end lost 0 bases, and 9 bases lay between the germline ends. Written as DNA, the CDR3 is TGTGCCAGCAGCTTAGGGTTGACAGACCAAGAGACCCAGTACTTC. Residues: CASSLGLTDQETQYF.

The chain has TRBV12-3 or TRBV12-4 and TRBJ2-1; D remains unclear. The CDR3 is made up of 12 amino acids. V was cut by 7 bases and J by 3 bases, with 7 bases left in between. The CDR3 DNA is TGTGCCAGCAAAAGACTCTACAATGAGCAGTTCTTC. Translated: CASKRLYNEQFF.

This rearrangement joins TRBV6-6 to TRBJ2-3; TRBD2 is a possible D gene (5 bases). Trimming pared 2 bases from V and 3 bases from J, leaving 12 bases between. The CDR3 loop spans 15 amino acids. Germline CDR1 MNHNY, CDR2 SVGAGI (reference sequence). Here the CDR3 DNA reads TGTGCCAGCAGTTACGACTCCCGGAGGACAGATACGCAGTATTTT. Amino acids: CASSYDSRRTDTQYF.

The chain carries TRBV5-6 and TRBJ1-1; D call uncertain. CDR1 is SGHDT and CDR2 is YYEEEE in the germline V gene. Deletions cut 0 bases from V and 5 bases from J, with 11 bases between. CDR3 size: 14 residues. CDR3 in DNA: TGTGCCAGCAGCTTGGCCTGGACGGGGACTGAAGCTTTCTTT. Translated: CASSLAWTGTEAFF.

This clonotype was seen ten or more times. The chain joins TRBV6-1 to TRBJ2-1; D not resolved. CDR3 size: 16 residues. Trimming left V 0 bases short and J 12 bases short, with 21 bases between. Germline-derived CDR1 and CDR2 are MNHNS and SASEGT. CDR3: CASSEAAVEVSRWQFF. CDR3 coding DNA: TGTGCCAGCAGTGAAGCCGCGGTAGAGGTCTCTCGTTGGCAGTTCTTC.

This rearrangement joins TRBV7-8 to TRBJ2-5; 10 nucleotides match TRBD2. CDR3 length equals 20 residues. Germline assignment: CDR1 SGHVS and CDR2 FQNEAQ. Trimming cost V 2 bases and J 5 bases; bases outside gene matches: 20. CDR3 sequence: CASSLKLRPRASGSDETQYF. CDR3 coding DNA: TGTGCCAGCAGCTTAAAGCTACGACCGCGTGCTAGCGGGAGCGATGAGACCCAGTACTTC.

The CDR3 loop is CSVPVETAYEQYF. The CDR3 nucleotides are TGCAGTGTCCCAGTAGAGACAGCCTACGAGCAGTACTTC. The chain has TRBV20-1 and TRBJ2-7; perhaps TRBD1 as D (5 bases). Trimming cost V 7 bases and J 2 bases, with 15 bases left between them. This CDR3 has 13 residues. Looked up from germline, CDR1 is DFQATT and CDR2 is SNEGSKA (reference sequence).

This clonotype has a count of ten or more. The rearrangement uses TRBV6-1 and TRBJ1-4; 9 bases align to TRBD1. Germline CDR1 and CDR2: MNHNS and SASEGT. Trimming cost V 1 base and J 7 bases; bases outside gene matches: 1. This CDR3 region has 14 residues. CDR3 DNA: TGTGCCAGCAGTGAAGGGACAGGGGTTGAAAAACTGTTTTTT. Translating it yields CASSEGTGVEKLFF.

In this sample, this clonotype turned up many times. V usage is TRBV2 and J usage is TRBJ2-1; the match to TRBD1 covers 9 bases. The germline CDR1 and CDR2 sequences are SNHLY and FYNNEI. Germline trimming cut 6 bases from V and 5 bases from J; bases unmatched to any gene: 8. The CDR3 spans 15 residues. CDR3: CASRAPGQGNNEQFF. The CDR3 DNA is TGTGCCAGCAGGGCACCGGGACAGGGAAACAATGAGCAGTTCTTC. Drawing the rest from reference TRBV2 and TRBJ2-1, the complete variable domain is EPEVTQTPSHQVTQMGQEVILRCVPISNHLYFYWYRQILGQKVEFLVSFYNNEISEKSEIFDDQFSVERPDGSNFTLKIRSTKLEDSAMYFCASRAPGQGNNEQFFGPGTRLTVL.

V usage is TRBV20-1 and J usage is TRBJ1-5; 8 bases match TRBD1. The CDR3 consists of 15 residues. V lost 7 bases to trimming and J lost 4 bases; unmatched junction nucleotides: 12. Germline V gives CDR1 DFQATT, CDR2 SNEGSKA (reference sequence). The chain's CDR3 is CSGGGGTGTNQPQHF. The CDR3 DNA sequence: TGCAGTGGGGGGGGAGGGACAGGAACTAATCAGCCCCAGCATTTT.

The gene calls are TRBV11-2 and TRBJ2-7; 8 nucleotides align to TRBD2. The CDR3 loop spans 13 amino acids. From germline, CDR1 is SGHAT and CDR2 FQNNGV. V was clipped by 7 bases and J by 2 bases; unmatched bases: 4. The CDR3 spells CASIVGLAYEQYF. The CDR3 nucleotides are TGTGCCAGCATCGTGGGACTAGCCTACGAGCAGTACTTC.

The chain couples TRBV6-1 to TRBJ1-3, with a possible D match to TRBD1 (6 bases). The CDR3 contains 13 residues. Per germline, CDR1 MNHNS and CDR2 SASEGT. V dropped 7 bases and J dropped 4 bases, with 11 bases sitting between them. The CDR3 DNA reads as TGTGCCAGCAATGAGGGGGACGGAAACACCATATATTTT. This codes for CASNEGDGNTIYF.

This clonotype has a count of ten or more. This rearrangement joins TRBV7-2 to TRBJ2-5; 10 bases map to TRBD2. The junction had 11 bases not matched to a gene; V was cut back by 2 bases and J by 5 bases. Germline V gene lookup returns CDR1 SGHTA and CDR2 FQGNSA. This CDR3 is built from 17 residues. CDR3 in DNA: TGTGCCAGCAGCTTAATTCTAGCTAGCGGGGGTTCGGAGACCCAGTACTTC. It yields the protein CASSLILASGGSETQYF.

Regarding this clonotype: The CDR3 does not close with the conserved phenylalanine or tryptophan, likely indicating a read error. This chain joins TRBV11-3 and TRBJ2-1; perhaps TRBD2 as D (6 bases). The ends were cut back, 0 bases at V and 0 bases at J, with 12 bases in the middle. CDR1 SGHNT and CDR2 YENEEA come from the germline V gene. The CDR3 consists of 17 residues. The CDR3 protein is CASSLDCGGVSYNEQFL. For the CDR3, the DNA is TGTGCCAGCAGCTTAGATTGTGGCGGGGTCTCCTACAATGAGCAGTTCTTA.